This T cell receptor (beta chain) was profiled in a study of shared clonotypes between healthy human individuals. Study conclusions and caveats: Non-shared clonotypes showed lower generation probabilities than clonotypes common to all four donors.

Regarding this clone: Antigen: not known.

V was pared by 6 bases and J by 2 bases, with 16 bases between. CDR1 is MDHEN, CDR2 SYDVKM, per germline. The CDR3 has 16 residues. The assay was immunoSEQ multiplex PCR, and TCRdb's table has in-frame clones only and misses some. The sample has over a million clones; approximately 97% are singletons. The sequencing sample was made of naive CD4+ T cells sorted from blood. As for subset: CD45RA+ positively selected. The source is a man aged 25-45 years in good health. This chain links TRBV28 with TRBJ2-2; perhaps TRBD2 as D (5 bases). The CDR3 here is CASSPRRSGNTGELFF. The CDR3 DNA follows: TGTGCCAGCAGCCCCCGTCGAAGCGGAAACACCGGGGAGCTGTTTTTT.